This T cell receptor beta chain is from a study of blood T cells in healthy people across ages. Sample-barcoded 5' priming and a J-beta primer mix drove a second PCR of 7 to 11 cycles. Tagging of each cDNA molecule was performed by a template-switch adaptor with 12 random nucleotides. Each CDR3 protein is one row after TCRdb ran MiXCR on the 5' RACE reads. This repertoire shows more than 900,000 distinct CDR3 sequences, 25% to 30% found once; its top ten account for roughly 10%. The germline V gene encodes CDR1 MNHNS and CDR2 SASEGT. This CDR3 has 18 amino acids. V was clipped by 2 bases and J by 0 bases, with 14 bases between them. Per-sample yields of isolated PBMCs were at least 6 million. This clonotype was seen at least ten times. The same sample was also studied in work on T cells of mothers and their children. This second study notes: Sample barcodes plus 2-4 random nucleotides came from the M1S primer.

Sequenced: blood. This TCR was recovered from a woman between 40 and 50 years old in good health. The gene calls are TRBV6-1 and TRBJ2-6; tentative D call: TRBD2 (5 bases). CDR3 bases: TGTGCCAGCAGTGAAAGGAGTTTCGGGGACTCTGGGGCCAACGTCCTGACTTTC. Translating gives CASSERSFGDSGANVLTF.